This is a list of T cell receptor beta chains from one sample in a study of T-cell reconstitution after alpha-beta-depleted transplantation in children. TCRdb independently ran MiXCR on the PCR reads; one entry per CDR3 protein. This table has 350,000 to 450,000 distinct CDR3 sequences, 13% appearing once. Sequenced material: PBMCs, taken from the stem cell graft. These receptors were taken from a human donor who donated a stem cell graft to a child with Fanconi anemia. Both conserved end residues are part of each CDR3. A D gene is named only where the DNA matches it firmly. A row's size may be missing; if present it is once, few, many or a size class.

d_call: .
clone_size: .
v_call: TRBV15
j_call: TRBJ2-5
cdr3_aa: CATSRGASRETQYF
cdr3_nt: TGTGCCACCAGCAGAGGTGCTTCGCGGGAGACCCAGTACTTC

d_call: TRBD2
clone_size: .
v_call: TRBV4-3
j_call: TRBJ2-3
cdr3_aa: CASSQDRSGGGTDTQYF
cdr3_nt: TGCGCCAGCAGCCAAGATCGAAGCGGGGGGGGCACAGATACGCAGTATTTT

d_call: .
clone_size: few
v_call: TRBV5-1
j_call: TRBJ1-1
cdr3_aa: CASKEPRGAEAFF
cdr3_nt: TGCGCCAGCAAGGAGCCCAGGGGCGCTGAAGCTTTCTTT

d_call: TRBD2
clone_size: .
v_call: TRBV20-1
j_call: TRBJ2-1
cdr3_aa: CSARPPGGAYNEQFF
cdr3_nt: TGCAGTGCTAGACCTCCGGGGGGGGCTTACAATGAGCAGTTCTTC

d_call: .
clone_size: few
v_call: TRBV7-2
j_call: TRBJ2-6
cdr3_aa: CASSFRGPGANVLTF
cdr3_nt: TGTGCCAGCAGCTTCCGTGGGCCTGGGGCCAACGTCCTGACTTTC

d_call: .
clone_size: .
v_call: TRBV4-2
j_call: TRBJ1-1
cdr3_aa: CASSQEVRRTEAFF
cdr3_nt: TGTGCCAGCAGCCAAGAAGTCCGGAGGACTGAAGCTTTCTTT

d_call: .
clone_size: .
v_call: TRBV20-1
j_call: TRBJ1-2
cdr3_aa: CSAKVTSWNYGYTF
cdr3_nt: TGCAGTGCTAAGGTAACATCGTGGAACTATGGCTACACCTTC

d_call: .
clone_size: .
v_call: TRBV15
j_call: TRBJ2-5
cdr3_aa: CATSRDTPSVETQYF
cdr3_nt: TGTGCCACCAGCAGAGATACTCCAAGTGTAGAGACCCAGTACTTC

d_call: .
clone_size: many
v_call: TRBV5-6
j_call: TRBJ2-5
cdr3_aa: CASSAGRGRRGQQETQYF
cdr3_nt: TGTGCCAGCAGCGCCGGCCGGGGGCGAAGGGGCCAACAAGAGACCCAGTACTTC

d_call: .
clone_size: .
v_call: TRBV5-1
j_call: TRBJ1-2
cdr3_aa: CASSLDGQDPYYGYTF
cdr3_nt: TGCGCCAGCAGCTTGGACGGGCAGGACCCCTACTATGGCTACACCTTC

d_call: .
clone_size: many
v_call: TRBV12-3/TRBV12-4
j_call: TRBJ2-3
cdr3_aa: CASSLTGPPGDTQYF
cdr3_nt: TGTGCCAGCAGTTTGACGGGGCCTCCGGGGGATACGCAGTATTTT

d_call: .
clone_size: .
v_call: TRBV20-1
j_call: TRBJ2-5
cdr3_aa: CSARGQGGGQETQYF
cdr3_nt: TGCAGTGCTAGAGGTCAGGGGGGCGGTCAAGAGACCCAGTACTTC

d_call: TRBD2
clone_size: .
v_call: TRBV10-3
j_call: TRBJ2-6
cdr3_aa: CAISQLAGGAGANVLTF
cdr3_nt: TGTGCCATCAGCCAACTAGCGGGGGGGGCTGGGGCCAACGTCCTGACTTTC

d_call: .
clone_size: many
v_call: TRBV2
j_call: TRBJ2-5
cdr3_aa: CASRAGETQYF
cdr3_nt: TGTGCCAGCAGGGCGGGGGAGACCCAGTACTTC

d_call: TRBD1
clone_size: .
v_call: TRBV7-2
j_call: TRBJ2-3
cdr3_aa: CASSPRQGATDTQYF
cdr3_nt: TGTGCCAGCAGCCCCCGACAGGGGGCCACAGATACGCAGTATTTT

d_call: .
clone_size: .
v_call: TRBV5-5
j_call: TRBJ2-7
cdr3_aa: CASSFGPKDEQYF
cdr3_nt: TGTGCCAGCAGCTTCGGGCCTAAGGACGAGCAGTACTTC

d_call: TRBD1
clone_size: few
v_call: TRBV27
j_call: TRBJ2-3
cdr3_aa: CASSLLRGPGDTQYF
cdr3_nt: TGTGCCAGCAGTTTACTCAGGGGGCCGGGAGATACGCAGTATTTT

d_call: .
clone_size: many
v_call: TRBV6-2/TRBV6-3
j_call: TRBJ2-1
cdr3_aa: CASSHRVEGDEQFF
cdr3_nt: TGTGCCAGCAGTCACAGGGTGGAGGGTGATGAGCAGTTCTTC

d_call: .
clone_size: many
v_call: TRBV5-4
j_call: TRBJ2-2
cdr3_aa: CASSGLTGTGELFF
cdr3_nt: TGTGCCAGCAGCGGGCTGACGGGCACCGGGGAGCTGTTTTTT

d_call: .
clone_size: few
v_call: TRBV28
j_call: TRBJ1-1
cdr3_aa: CASSEQTDMNTEAFF
cdr3_nt: TGTGCCAGCAGTGAACAGACAGACATGAACACTGAAGCTTTCTTT

d_call: .
clone_size: many
v_call: TRBV5-1
j_call: TRBJ1-1
cdr3_aa: CASSSLQGSGEAFF
cdr3_nt: TGCGCCAGCAGCTCTTTACAGGGTTCGGGGGAAGCTTTCTTT

d_call: TRBD2
clone_size: many
v_call: TRBV2
j_call: TRBJ2-3
cdr3_aa: CASSYRGSGGVDTQYF
cdr3_nt: TGTGCCAGCAGTTACCGGGGTAGCGGGGGGGTAGATACGCAGTATTTT

d_call: .
clone_size: .
v_call: TRBV20-1
j_call: TRBJ1-2
cdr3_aa: CSATGAYGYTF
cdr3_nt: TGCAGTGCTACAGGGGCCTATGGCTACACCTTC

d_call: TRBD1
clone_size: .
v_call: TRBV18
j_call: TRBJ2-7
cdr3_aa: CASSTDRVEQYF
cdr3_nt: TGTGCCAGCTCAACCGACAGGGTTGAGCAGTACTTC

d_call: .
clone_size: .
v_call: TRBV7-9
j_call: TRBJ2-5
cdr3_aa: CASSLATETQYF
cdr3_nt: TGTGCCAGCAGCTTAGCGACAGAGACCCAGTACTTC

d_call: TRBD1
clone_size: .
v_call: TRBV5-5
j_call: TRBJ2-2
cdr3_aa: CASSWDLPGQYTGELFF
cdr3_nt: TGTGCCAGCAGCTGGGACCTCCCGGGACAGTACACCGGGGAGCTGTTTTTT

d_call: TRBD2
clone_size: .
v_call: TRBV12-3/TRBV12-4
j_call: TRBJ2-3
cdr3_aa: CASTVAGSTDTQYF
cdr3_nt: TGTGCCAGCACGGTAGCGGGGAGCACAGATACGCAGTATTTT

d_call: TRBD1
clone_size: .
v_call: TRBV6-1
j_call: TRBJ1-4
cdr3_aa: CASSGGRQGGEKLFF
cdr3_nt: TGTGCCAGCAGTGGAGGGAGACAGGGAGGCGAAAAACTGTTTTTT

d_call: .
clone_size: few
v_call: TRBV5-1
j_call: TRBJ2-5
cdr3_aa: CASSLTPGYQETQYF
cdr3_nt: TGCGCCAGCAGCTTGACCCCCGGGTACCAAGAGACCCAGTACTTC

d_call: .
clone_size: few
v_call: TRBV2
j_call: TRBJ2-7
cdr3_aa: CASSPQGTPIYEQYF
cdr3_nt: TGTGCCAGCAGTCCCCAAGGGACGCCTATTTACGAGCAGTACTTC

d_call: .
clone_size: .
v_call: TRBV14
j_call: TRBJ2-5
cdr3_aa: CASSQEKTQYF
cdr3_nt: TGTGCCAGCAGCCAAGAGAAGACCCAGTACTTC

d_call: TRBD1
clone_size: .
v_call: TRBV2
j_call: TRBJ2-2
cdr3_aa: CASSRGQGDTGELFF
cdr3_nt: TGTGCCAGCAGTCGTGGCCAGGGGGACACCGGGGAGCTGTTTTTT

d_call: TRBD1
clone_size: many
v_call: TRBV25-1
j_call: TRBJ2-5
cdr3_aa: CASSLATGGKKTQYF
cdr3_nt: TGTGCCAGCAGTCTAGCGACAGGGGGTAAGAAGACCCAGTACTTC

d_call: .
clone_size: few
v_call: TRBV20-1
j_call: TRBJ1-1
cdr3_aa: CSASQNTEAFF
cdr3_nt: TGCAGTGCTTCACAGAACACTGAAGCTTTCTTT

d_call: .
clone_size: .
v_call: TRBV7-3
j_call: TRBJ2-2
cdr3_aa: CAREGRIGPGELFF
cdr3_nt: TGTGCCAGGGAGGGGAGGATCGGTCCCGGGGAGCTGTTTTTT

d_call: TRBD2
clone_size: few
v_call: TRBV3-1
j_call: TRBJ2-7
cdr3_aa: CASSRLAGGSEQYF
cdr3_nt: TGTGCCAGCAGCCGCCTAGCGGGGGGGAGTGAGCAGTACTTC

d_call: .
clone_size: .
v_call: TRBV20-1
j_call: TRBJ1-1
cdr3_aa: CSASYTEAFF
cdr3_nt: TGCAGTGCTAGCTACACTGAAGCTTTCTTT

d_call: .
clone_size: .
v_call: TRBV7-2
j_call: TRBJ2-1
cdr3_aa: CASSSENLGTSYNEQFF
cdr3_nt: TGTGCCAGCAGCTCTGAAAACTTGGGGACCTCCTACAATGAGCAGTTCTTC

d_call: .
clone_size: few
v_call: TRBV4-3
j_call: TRBJ2-4
cdr3_aa: CASSQDWGVGKNIQYF
cdr3_nt: TGCGCCAGCAGCCAAGATTGGGGGGTGGGCAAAAACATTCAGTACTTC

d_call: TRBD1
clone_size: few
v_call: TRBV2
j_call: TRBJ1-1
cdr3_aa: CASSVRQGGSTEAFF
cdr3_nt: TGTGCCAGCAGTGTGCGACAGGGGGGGAGCACTGAAGCTTTCTTT

d_call: .
clone_size: .
v_call: TRBV6-5
j_call: TRBJ1-6
cdr3_aa: CASSYSTAGDSPLHF
cdr3_nt: TGTGCCAGCAGTTACTCGACGGCAGGGGATTCACCCCTCCACTTT

d_call: .
clone_size: many
v_call: TRBV13
j_call: TRBJ1-4
cdr3_aa: CASSLVGEKLFF
cdr3_nt: TGTGCCAGCAGCTTAGTTGGTGAAAAACTGTTTTTT

d_call: .
clone_size: .
v_call: TRBV4-3
j_call: TRBJ2-5
cdr3_aa: CASSHGGGTQYF
cdr3_nt: TGCGCCAGCAGCCACGGAGGAGGGACCCAGTACTTC

d_call: .
clone_size: few
v_call: TRBV7-9
j_call: TRBJ1-1
cdr3_aa: CASGRGEGTEAFF
cdr3_nt: TGTGCCAGCGGACGGGGAGAAGGCACTGAAGCTTTCTTT

d_call: .
clone_size: few
v_call: TRBV6-5
j_call: TRBJ2-1
cdr3_aa: CASSYSYGSGEQFF
cdr3_nt: TGTGCCAGCAGTTACTCTTACGGGAGCGGTGAGCAGTTCTTC